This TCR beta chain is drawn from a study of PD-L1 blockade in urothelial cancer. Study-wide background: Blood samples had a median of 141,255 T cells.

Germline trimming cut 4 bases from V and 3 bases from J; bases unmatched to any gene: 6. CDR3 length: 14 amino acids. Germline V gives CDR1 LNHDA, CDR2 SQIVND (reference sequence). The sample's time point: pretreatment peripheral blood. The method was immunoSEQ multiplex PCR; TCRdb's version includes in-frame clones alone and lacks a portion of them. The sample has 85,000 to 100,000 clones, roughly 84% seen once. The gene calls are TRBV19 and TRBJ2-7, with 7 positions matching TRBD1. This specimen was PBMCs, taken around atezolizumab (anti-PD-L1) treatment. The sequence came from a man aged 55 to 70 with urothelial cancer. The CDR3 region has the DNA TGTGCCAGTAGTACCCACGGGACAGTCTACGAGCAGTACTTC. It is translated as CASSTHGTVYEQYF.